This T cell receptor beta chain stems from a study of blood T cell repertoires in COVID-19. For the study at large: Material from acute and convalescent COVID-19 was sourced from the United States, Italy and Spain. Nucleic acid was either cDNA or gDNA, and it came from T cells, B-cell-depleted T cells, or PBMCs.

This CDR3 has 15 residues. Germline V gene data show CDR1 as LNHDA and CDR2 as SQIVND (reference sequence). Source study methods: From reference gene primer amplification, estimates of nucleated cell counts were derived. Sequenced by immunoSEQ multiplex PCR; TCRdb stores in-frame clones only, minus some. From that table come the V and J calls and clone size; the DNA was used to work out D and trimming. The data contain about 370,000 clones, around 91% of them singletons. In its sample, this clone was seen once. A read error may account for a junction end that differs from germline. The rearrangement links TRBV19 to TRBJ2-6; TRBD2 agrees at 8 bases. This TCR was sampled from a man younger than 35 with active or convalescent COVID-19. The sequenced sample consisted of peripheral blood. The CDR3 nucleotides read TGTGCCAGTAGTCCGGGGGGGGCTGGGGCCAACGTGCTGACTTTC. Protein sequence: CASSPGGAGANVLTF.